These 18 T cell receptor beta chains originate from one sample sequenced in a study of regulatory T cells in long-lasting Graves disease. Construction of the TCR beta libraries employed iRepertoire HTBI primers in conjunction with Arm-PCR of CDR3 regions. TCRdb itself ran the multiplex PCR reads through MiXCR, one entry per CDR3 protein. Of about 530,000 distinct CDR3 sequences listed, about 16% were seen once; the top ten hold just under 25%. Time point defined: newly diagnosed GD, antithyroid drugs for less than 3 months. The TCR library was made from RNA extracted from PBMCs. This sample also belongs to another study, concerning T cells in Graves' hyperthyroidism and ophthalmopathy.

This specimen was peripheral blood mononuclear cells (PBMCs), taken at new diagnosis, from a patient treated with antithyroid drugs. The receptors originated from a woman aged 35-65 years with Graves disease.

This clonotype has ten or more counts. The chain has TRBV19 and TRBJ1-1; TRBD1 is a possible D gene (5 bases). Between the trimmed V and J ends, which lost 5 bases and 1 base, there was a span of 11 bases. The CDR3 contains 14 residues. CDR1 is LNHDA, CDR2 SQIVND, per germline (reference sequence). CDR3 in DNA: TGTGCCAGTAGTCCCATTGGGGGGAACACTGAAGCTTTCTTT. The encoded protein is CASSPIGGNTEAFF.

Many counts were recorded for this clonotype. The V gene is TRBV30, the J gene TRBJ2-3; D unclear. The CDR3 totals 14 residues. The V gene's germline CDR1 is GTSNPN and CDR2 SVGIG (reference sequence). Trimming stripped 0 bases from V and 3 bases from J, with 10 bases between. CDR3 sequence (DNA): TGTGCCTGGAGTGTACTTAAGGGAACAGATACGCAGTATTTT. Translation gives CAWSVLKGTDTQYF.

This chain links TRBV20-1 with TRBJ1-1, with D perhaps TRBD1 (5 bases). Germline CDR1 DFQATT, CDR2 SNEGSKA (reference sequence). V shed 4 bases and J shed 5 bases, with 17 bases lying between them. CDR3 length: 14 residues. CDR3 sequence: CSAIYWTIGTEAFF. CDR3 bases: TGCAGTGCTATCTATTGGACAATCGGGACTGAAGCTTTCTTT.

The V and J genes are TRBV7-9 and TRBJ1-2, with TRBD1 matching 8 bases. Germline V gives CDR1 SEHNR, CDR2 FQNEAQ (reference sequence). V lost 8 bases, J lost 6 bases, and 11 bases stayed unmatched. The CDR3 is made up of 14 amino acids. CDR3 nucleotide sequence: TGTGCCAGCGGGAGACAGGGGTCTATCGATGGCTACACCTTC. It translates to CASGRQGSIDGYTF.

This clonotype appeared many times. V is TRBV2 and J is TRBJ2-5; D may be TRBD2 (5 bases). Germline V gene data show CDR1 as SNHLY and CDR2 as FYNNEI. The CDR3 sequence is 14 residues long. V was trimmed by 4 bases and J by 5 bases, leaving 14 bases between them. CDR3 amino acids: CASSGQTSGETQYF. The CDR3, as DNA: TGTGCCAGCAGTGGCCAAACGTCGGGGGAGACCCAGTACTTC.

Remarks on this clonotype: The junction departs from germline at one end; a sequencing error may be responsible. The V call is TRBV6-2 or TRBV6-3, the J call TRBJ2-7; D gene uncertain. The CDR3 contains 15 residues. From germline, CDR1 is MNHEY and CDR2 SVGEGT. The CDR3 reads CASSYEGKSSYKQYF. CDR3 coding DNA: TGTGCCAGCAGTTACGAAGGAAAAAGCTCCTACAAGCAGTACTTC.

Ten or more counts support this clonotype. V is TRBV7-9 and J is TRBJ2-7; 8 bases map to TRBD2. CDR3 length equals 14 residues. Germline V gene lookup returns CDR1 SEHNR and CDR2 FQNEAQ (reference sequence). Losses at the gene ends were 7 bases for V and 2 bases for J; bases not matched to a gene: 7. CDR3 protein: CASIPSGPTYEQYF. CDR3 sequence (DNA): TGTGCCAGCATCCCTAGCGGGCCTACCTACGAGCAGTACTTC.

The chain joins TRBV25-1 to TRBJ1-3; D is unresolved. The CDR3 totals 15 residues. From germline, CDR1 is MGHDK and CDR2 SYGVNS. The V gene lost 3 bases and the J gene lost 0 bases, with 9 bases spanning the gap. The CDR3 protein is CASSETQLSGNTIYF. CDR3 DNA sequence: TGTGCCAGCAGTGAGACACAGCTCTCTGGAAACACCATATATTTT.

The chain is built from TRBV4-1 and TRBJ1-1; possible D gene TRBD1, 6 bases. With 2 bases removed from V and 1 base from J, the gap between germline ends came to 14 bases. Germline V gene sequence: CDR1 MGHRA, CDR2 YSYEKL. This CDR3 spans 16 amino acids. The CDR3 nucleotides are TGCGCCAGCAGCCAAACGACAGGCACCTCGAACACTGAAGCTTTCTTT. Translated, it gives CASSQTTGTSNTEAFF.

This clonotype was seen only a few times. The chain uses TRBV27 and TRBJ1-1; perhaps TRBD1 as D (6 bases). Germline V lookup: CDR1 MNHEY, CDR2 SMNVEV (reference sequence). Trimming shortened V by 4 bases and J by 2 bases, and 17 bases separated the two germline ends. The CDR3 loop spans 16 amino acids. The CDR3, as DNA: TGTGCCAGCAGTTCTCAACCGGGACACCTAAACACTGAAGCTTTCTTT. Amino acids: CASSSQPGHLNTEAFF.

This clonotype was counted between two and nine times. The genes are TRBV27 and TRBJ1-3, with D unresolved. The CDR3 extends over 16 amino acids. Germline assignment: CDR1 MNHEY and CDR2 SMNVEV (reference sequence). V gave up 6 bases and J gave up 0 bases, with 15 bases separating them. This CDR3 reads CASRSMGGNSGNTIYF. In nucleotides, the CDR3 is TGTGCCAGCAGGAGCATGGGAGGCAACTCTGGAAACACCATATATTTT.

The chain uses TRBV7-2 and TRBJ1-6, with 8 bases identical to TRBD1. From germline, CDR1 is SGHTA and CDR2 FQGNSA. V dropped 5 bases and J dropped 3; count of bases not matched to a gene: 6. This CDR3 spans 16 amino acids. CDR3 amino acids: CASSQDRVYYNSPLHF. Here the CDR3 DNA reads TGTGCCAGCAGCCAGGACAGGGTATACTATAATTCACCCCTCCACTTT.

V gene TRBV5-8 combines with J gene TRBJ2-1; D gene uncertain. V was clipped by 1 base and J by 8 bases, with 7 bases between them. Germline V lookup: CDR1 SGHTS, CDR2 YDEGEE. The CDR3 runs 12 residues. CDR3 DNA: TGTGCCAGCAGCTTGTATAATTATGAGCAGTTCTTC. It codes for CASSLYNYEQFF.

This clonotype was picked up many times. The CDR3 nucleotides are TGTGCCAGCGCTCGTGCGGGGCAGACAGATACGCAGTATTTT. Translating gives CASARAGQTDTQYF. This chain connects TRBV25-1 to TRBJ2-3; weak D call: TRBD2 (6 bases). Germline V gives CDR1 MGHDK, CDR2 SYGVNS. V was trimmed by 8 bases and J by 3 bases, leaving 15 bases between them. The CDR3 consists of 14 residues. Together with reference TRBV25-1 and TRBJ2-3, the CDR3 gives the full variable domain: EADIYQTPRYLVIGTGKKITLECSQTMGHDKMYWYQQDPGMELHLIHYSYGVNSTEKGDLSSESTVSRIRTEHFPLTLESARPSHTSQYLCASARAGQTDTQYFGPGTRLTVL.

The chain joins TRBV5-5 to TRBJ1-2; D is possibly TRBD1 (6 bases). This CDR3 is built from 14 residues. Trimming took 4 bases from V and 2 from J, leaving 12 bases between them. The V gene's germline CDR1 is SGHKS and CDR2 YYEKEE (reference sequence). CDR3 loop: CASSQQQGNYGYTF. The CDR3 DNA sequence: TGTGCCAGCAGCCAGCAACAGGGAAACTATGGCTACACCTTC.

This clonotype was counted at least ten times. This chain joins TRBV7-8 and TRBJ1-5; D not certain. Per germline, CDR1 SGHVS and CDR2 FQNEAQ. The CDR3 runs 14 residues. V was clipped by 3 bases and J by 2 bases, with 8 bases between them. The CDR3 DNA follows: TGTGCCAGCAGCTTCGGTGACCGCAATCAGCCCCAGCATTTT. The encoded protein is CASSFGDRNQPQHF.

The CDR3 loop is CASSEMSSGAYNEQFF. The CDR3 DNA reads TGCGCCAGCAGTGAGATGTCTAGCGGAGCCTACAATGAGCAGTTCTTC. This chain connects TRBV10-1 to TRBJ2-1, with 7 positions matching TRBD2. Germline V gene data show CDR1 as WNHNN and CDR2 as SYGVQD (reference sequence). There are 16 residues in the CDR3. Trimming cost V 2 bases and J 2 bases; bases outside gene matches: 6.

This clonotype has a count of ten or more. V usage is TRBV7-3 and J usage is TRBJ2-1, with D perhaps TRBD2 (6 bases). Trimming shortened V by 1 base and J by 2 bases, and 9 bases separated the two germline ends. The CDR3 has 15 amino acids. The germline gives CDR1 SGHTA, CDR2 FQGTGA. The CDR3 region has the DNA TGTGCCAGCAGCTTAAGGGGGGTGGCCTACAATGAGCAGTTCTTC. Its protein is CASSLRGVAYNEQFF.